The rows below give T cell receptor beta chains drawn from one sample of a study of blood T cell repertoires in COVID-19. Assay used: immunoSEQ multiplex PCR; TCRdb lists only in-frame clones, some missing. The table lists tens of thousands of clones, just under 90% of them singletons, with approximately 1.5% in the top ten. What was sequenced was peripheral blood. The source of these receptors is a man aged 55-75 years with acute or convalescent COVID-19. Each CDR3 is given with its conserved first and last residue. A D gene is named only where the DNA matches it firmly. Clone size is stated in some rows and not others, as once, few, many or a class when expanded.

j_gene: TRBJ2-7; abundance: .; v_gene: TRBV5-1; d_gene: TRBD1; CDR3aa: CASSPTGVYLYEQYF; CDR3nt: TGCGCCAGCAGCCCTACAGGGGTCTACCTCTACGAGCAGTACTTC
j_gene: TRBJ2-7; abundance: once; v_gene: TRBV7-9; d_gene: .; CDR3aa: CASSDRFSYEQYF; CDR3nt: TGTGCCAGCAGCGACAGGTTCTCCTACGAGCAGTACTTC
j_gene: TRBJ2-1; abundance: few; v_gene: TRBV19; d_gene: TRBD2; CDR3aa: CASSRGGSVYNEQFF; CDR3nt: TGTGCCAGTAGTAGGGGAGGGTCCGTTTACAATGAGCAGTTCTTC
j_gene: TRBJ2-6; abundance: once; v_gene: TRBV14; d_gene: TRBD2; CDR3aa: CASSHWGGGGANVLTF; CDR3nt: TGTGCCAGCAGCCATTGGGGGGGAGGTGGGGCCAACGTCCTGACTTTC
j_gene: TRBJ1-2; abundance: .; v_gene: TRBV4-1; d_gene: .; CDR3aa: CASSQAQDSYGYTF; CDR3nt: TGCGCCAGCAGCCAGGCACAGGACAGTTATGGCTACACCTTC
j_gene: TRBJ1-2; abundance: .; v_gene: TRBV6-4; d_gene: .; CDR3aa: CASTPTVANYGYTF; CDR3nt: TGTGCCAGCACCCCGACAGTAGCTAACTATGGCTACACCTTC
j_gene: TRBJ1-5; abundance: .; v_gene: TRBV7-2; d_gene: TRBD1; CDR3aa: CASSFTGDQPQHF; CDR3nt: TGTGCCAGCAGTTTTACAGGGGATCAGCCCCAGCATTTT
j_gene: TRBJ1-3; abundance: .; v_gene: TRBV9; d_gene: .; CDR3aa: CASSVQSLSGNTIYF; CDR3nt: TGTGCCAGCAGCGTTCAGTCCCTCTCCGGGAACACCATATATTTT
j_gene: TRBJ2-1; abundance: .; v_gene: TRBV29-1; d_gene: TRBD2; CDR3aa: CSVDPGLAGAYNEQFF; CDR3nt: TGCAGCGTTGACCCCGGACTAGCGGGGGCCTACAATGAGCAGTTCTTC
j_gene: TRBJ1-1; abundance: once; v_gene: TRBV7-8; d_gene: TRBD1; CDR3aa: CASSPTNRGFAEAFF; CDR3nt: TGTGCCAGCAGCCCCACAAACAGGGGTTTCGCTGAAGCTTTCTTT
j_gene: TRBJ1-5; abundance: .; v_gene: TRBV19; d_gene: TRBD1; CDR3aa: CASSYTGGDQPQHF; CDR3nt: TGTGCCAGTAGTTATACAGGGGGCGATCAGCCCCAGCATTTT
j_gene: TRBJ1-3; abundance: .; v_gene: TRBV3-1/TRBV3-2; d_gene: .; CDR3aa: CASSQDLSGNTIYF; CDR3nt: TGTGCCAGCAGCCAAGATCTCTCTGGAAACACCATATATTTT
j_gene: TRBJ1-2; abundance: .; v_gene: TRBV6-5; d_gene: TRBD1; CDR3aa: CASSYGQGAVGYTF; CDR3nt: TGTGCCAGCAGTTACGGTCAGGGGGCCGTTGGCTACACCTTC
j_gene: TRBJ1-1; abundance: .; v_gene: TRBV6-5; d_gene: .; CDR3aa: CASSRGGRGDTEAFF; CDR3nt: TGTGCCAGCAGTAGGGGGGGGCGTGGGGACACTGAAGCTTTCTTT
j_gene: TRBJ2-1; abundance: .; v_gene: TRBV6-5; d_gene: .; CDR3aa: CASSYSSPGNEQFF; CDR3nt: TGTGCCAGCAGTTACTCATCGCCGGGGAATGAGCAGTTCTTC
j_gene: TRBJ2-1; abundance: .; v_gene: TRBV27; d_gene: TRBD1; CDR3aa: CASSFRRPDRGTYNEQFF; CDR3nt: TGTGCCAGCAGTTTCCGACGTCCGGACAGGGGAACCTACAATGAGCAGTTCTTC
j_gene: TRBJ1-6; abundance: .; v_gene: TRBV10-3; d_gene: TRBD1; CDR3aa: CAISESTRAGGSPLHF; CDR3nt: TGTGCCATCAGTGAGTCGACTCGGGCAGGGGGCTCACCCCTCCACTTT
j_gene: TRBJ1-1; abundance: .; v_gene: TRBV7-2; d_gene: .; CDR3aa: CASSPRGVVTEAFF; CDR3nt: TGTGCCAGCAGCCCCCGGGGGGTTGTCACTGAAGCTTTCTTT
j_gene: TRBJ2-5; abundance: .; v_gene: TRBV23-1; d_gene: TRBD2; CDR3aa: CASSQSRLAALQETQYF; CDR3nt: TGCGCCAGCAGTCAATCCCGGCTAGCGGCCCTCCAAGAGACCCAGTACTTC
j_gene: TRBJ2-3; abundance: .; v_gene: TRBV3-1/TRBV3-2; d_gene: TRBD2; CDR3aa: CAWRGGSPDTQYF; CDR3nt: TGTGCCTGGCGGGGGGGAAGCCCAGATACGCAGTATTTT
j_gene: TRBJ2-7; abundance: .; v_gene: TRBV9; d_gene: TRBD1; CDR3aa: CASSAVDRGHYEQYF; CDR3nt: TGTGCCAGCAGCGCCGTCGACAGGGGCCACTACGAGCAGTACTTC
j_gene: TRBJ1-1; abundance: .; v_gene: TRBV9; d_gene: TRBD1; CDR3aa: CASSVARRAGGASGTEAFF; CDR3nt: TGTGCCAGCAGCGTAGCGAGAAGGGCAGGGGGCGCGAGCGGCACTGAAGCTTTCTTT
j_gene: TRBJ2-2; abundance: .; v_gene: TRBV3-1/TRBV3-2; d_gene: TRBD1; CDR3aa: CASSQGQGRAGELFF; CDR3nt: TGTGCCAGCAGTCAGGGACAGGGGAGGGCCGGGGAGCTGTTTTTT
j_gene: TRBJ1-5; abundance: .; v_gene: TRBV6-1; d_gene: .; CDR3aa: CASSEVTGRNQPQHF; CDR3nt: TGTGCCAGCAGTGAAGTCACAGGTCGCAATCAGCCCCAGCATTTT
j_gene: TRBJ1-5; abundance: .; v_gene: TRBV2; d_gene: .; CDR3aa: CASTRRGGPQHF; CDR3nt: TGTGCCAGCACCCGCCGGGGAGGGCCCCAGCATTTT
j_gene: TRBJ2-7; abundance: once; v_gene: TRBV9; d_gene: TRBD2; CDR3aa: CASSPRGRGSYEQYF; CDR3nt: TGTGCCAGCAGCCCCCGAGGGAGGGGCTCCTACGAGCAGTACTTC
j_gene: TRBJ2-3; abundance: .; v_gene: TRBV5-4; d_gene: TRBD2; CDR3aa: CASSITSGGITDTQYF; CDR3nt: TGTGCCAGCAGTATTACTAGCGGGGGGATAACCGATACGCAGTATTTT
j_gene: TRBJ1-5; abundance: .; v_gene: TRBV7-3; d_gene: TRBD1; CDR3aa: CASSLHQPRDRGLGSNQPQHF; CDR3nt: TGTGCCAGCAGTTTACACCAACCCCGGGACAGGGGGCTTGGGAGCAATCAGCCCCAGCATTTT
j_gene: TRBJ1-3; abundance: .; v_gene: TRBV18; d_gene: .; CDR3aa: CASSPSSKSDTIYF; CDR3nt: TGTGCCAGCTCACCGTCGTCAAAGTCGGACACCATATATTTT
j_gene: TRBJ2-3; abundance: .; v_gene: TRBV7-6; d_gene: .; CDR3aa: CASSRGGDTQYF; CDR3nt: TGTGCCAGCAGTCGCGGTGGGGATACGCAGTATTTT
j_gene: TRBJ2-7; abundance: .; v_gene: TRBV4-2; d_gene: .; CDR3aa: CASSQNRRDEQYF; CDR3nt: TGTGCCAGCAGCCAGAACAGAAGAGACGAGCAGTACTTC
j_gene: TRBJ1-2; abundance: .; v_gene: TRBV18; d_gene: TRBD1; CDR3aa: CASSLNQGGESYGYTF; CDR3nt: TGTGCCAGCTCACTTAACCAGGGGGGCGAAAGCTATGGCTACACCTTC